Below are 25 T cell receptor beta chains sequenced from a single sample in a study of identical twins. TCRdb re-analysed the 5' RACE reads in MiXCR, keeping a single row per CDR3 protein. Of around 650,000 distinct CDR3 sequences listed, about 7.6% are singletons. These records were also assigned to another study, of yellow fever vaccine responses in identical twins.

The material sequenced was PBMCs. These receptors were collected from a woman under 30 in good health.

This clonotype was counted at least ten times. The chain joins TRBV7-9 to TRBJ1-1, with TRBD1 identical over 11 bases. V dropped 0 bases and J dropped 6; count of bases not matched to a gene: 9. This CDR3 has 17 residues. CDR1 and CDR2 (germline): SEHNR, FQNEAQ (reference sequence). CDR3 sequence reads: CASSLALGQGAIAEAFF. CDR3 nucleotides: TGTGCCAGCAGCTTAGCCCTCGGACAGGGGGCGATTGCTGAAGCTTTCTTT.

This clonotype has just a few counts. The chain employs TRBV11-2 and TRBJ2-1; 8 nucleotides align to TRBD1. The CDR3 is 17 residues long. Per the germline V gene, CDR1 is SGHAT and CDR2 is FQNNGV. The V and J ends lost 5 bases and 4 bases, in that order; junction bases with no gene match: 13. The CDR3 DNA follows: TGTGCCAGCAGCCGAATTCTCAGGGACAGGCAATACAATGAGCAGTTCTTC. It yields the protein CASSRILRDRQYNEQFF.

The chain joins TRBV12-3 or TRBV12-4 to TRBJ2-3, with D possibly being TRBD2 (7 bases). The length of the CDR3 is 15 residues. V was shortened by 2 bases and J by 2 bases, with 11 bases between the two germline ends. In nucleotides, the CDR3 is TGTGCCAGCAGTTTACGGGGGGCGGACACAGATACGCAGTATTTT. This codes for CASSLRGADTDTQYF.

This clonotype has ten or more counts. The rearrangement uses TRBV24-1 and TRBJ1-2; TRBD1 might be the D (5 bases). The CDR3 has 13 residues. The germline CDR1 and CDR2 sequences are KGHDR and SFDVKD. Trimming took off 5 bases at V and 4 bases at J, with 10 bases between the two ends. CDR3 bases: TGTGCCACCAGTGGGGGGGATACCTATGGCTACACCTTC. Translation: CATSGGDTYGYTF.

The sample holds a few counts of this clonotype. The genes are TRBV12-3 or TRBV12-4 and TRBJ1-1, with D perhaps matching TRBD1 (5 bases). The length of the CDR3 is 14 residues. Trimming took 6 bases from V and 4 from J, leaving 15 bases between them. CDR3 in amino acids: CASSLRQFRTEAFF. The CDR3 DNA is TGTGCCAGCAGCCTCAGACAGTTTCGCACTGAAGCTTTCTTT.

V gene TRBV6-1 combines with J gene TRBJ2-1; 7 bases line up with TRBD1. With V trimmed by 5 bases and J by 0 bases, 7 bases remained unmatched. This CDR3 spans 16 amino acids. The germline V gene encodes CDR1 MNHNS and CDR2 SASEGT. CDR3 DNA sequence: TGTGCCAGCAGTCTGGACAGGAAAAGCTCCTACAATGAGCAGTTCTTC. This sequence encodes CASSLDRKSSYNEQFF.

This clonotype was found many times. The chain uses TRBV4-1 and TRBJ1-4, with D unresolved. The CDR3 is 15 residues long. Trimming left V 4 bases short and J 4 bases short, with 13 bases between. Looked up from germline, CDR1 is MGHRA and CDR2 is YSYEKL. In nucleotides, the CDR3 is TGCGCCAGCAGCCCGACGGACGGTCTTAATGAAAAACTGTTTTTT. Its protein is CASSPTDGLNEKLFF.

This clonotype was counted at least ten times. The CDR3 protein is CASSQPRGRSNTEAFF. CDR3 DNA: TGTGCCAGCAGCCAACCGAGGGGGCGGAGTAACACTGAAGCTTTCTTT. This chain connects TRBV3-1 to TRBJ1-1; TRBD1 agrees at 7 bases. The CDR3 loop spans 16 amino acids. V dropped 2 bases and J dropped 2; count of bases not matched to a gene: 8. Germline values: CDR1 LGHDT, CDR2 YNNKEL (reference sequence).

The chain couples TRBV29-1 to TRBJ2-7; D ambiguous. Between the trimmed V and J ends, which lost 6 bases and 3 bases, there was a span of 12 bases. Germline CDR1 and CDR2: SQVTM and ANQGSEA. The CDR3 has 12 amino acids. The DNA for the CDR3 is TGCAGCGTAATGGGTCGGAACTACGAGCAGTACTTC. It yields the protein CSVMGRNYEQYF.

Many counts were recorded for this clonotype. The chain recombines TRBV2 with TRBJ2-4; weak D call: TRBD2 (6 bases). The CDR3 is 15 amino acids. With 8 bases removed from V and 2 bases from J, the gap between germline ends came to 16 bases. In germline, CDR1 is SNHLY, CDR2 FYNNEI. CDR3 sequence reads: CASSPPSETKNIQYF. DNA of the CDR3: TGTGCCAGCTCCCCTCCTAGCGAAACCAAAAACATTCAGTACTTC.

This clonotype was seen ten or more times. The V call is TRBV5-1, the J call TRBJ2-1; 9 nucleotides match TRBD2. The V gene's germline CDR1 is SGHRS and CDR2 YFSETQ. This CDR3 is 18 amino acids long. Trimming removed 4 bases from V and 6 bases from J; junction bases left unmatched: 17. CDR3 amino acids: CASSAVPSAGAGGNEQFF. CDR3 DNA sequence: TGCGCCAGCAGCGCCGTCCCTTCAGCGGGAGCGGGGGGCAATGAGCAGTTCTTC.

This clonotype was observed a few times. The chain joins TRBV20-1 to TRBJ2-3; D perhaps matches TRBD2 (6 bases). The CDR3 length is 14 residues. V lost 5 bases, J lost 5 bases, and 17 bases lay in between. CDR1 is DFQATT, CDR2 SNEGSKA, per germline (reference sequence). The CDR3 loop is CSALRDWGRDTQYF. The CDR3 DNA reads TGCAGTGCTCTCCGGGACTGGGGACGAGATACGCAGTATTTT.

The rearrangement joins TRBV5-1 to TRBJ2-5; 9 nucleotides agree with TRBD1. Germline V gives CDR1 SGHRS, CDR2 YFSETQ. Losses at the gene ends were 1 base for V and 1 base for J; bases not matched to a gene: 2. The length of the CDR3 is 15 residues. CDR3 sequence (DNA): TGCGCCAGCAGCTTGCTGGGACAGGGCCAAGAGACCCAGTACTTC. This translates into CASSLLGQGQETQYF.

V usage is TRBV6-5 and J usage is TRBJ2-1; D possibly corresponds to TRBD2 (5 bases). Germline values: CDR1 MNHEY, CDR2 SVGAGI. There are 16 residues in the CDR3. V was trimmed by 0 bases and J by 2 bases, leaving 11 bases between them. The chain's CDR3 is CASSYSSRGTYNEQFF. The CDR3 nucleotides read TGTGCCAGCAGTTACTCGAGCCGGGGAACCTACAATGAGCAGTTCTTC.

The gene calls are TRBV7-9 and TRBJ1-4; TRBD1 matches at 10 bases. J gave up 7 bases and V 5 bases, and 4 bases lay outside the gene matches. The CDR3 totals 14 residues. Germline V CDR1 and CDR2: SEHNR, FQNEAQ (reference sequence). The CDR3 sequence: CASSPGQGIEKLFF. The CDR3 nucleotides are TGTGCCAGCAGCCCGGGACAGGGGATTGAAAAACTGTTTTTT.

Comments on this clonotype: One base away lies a much larger clone, so this may be a sequencing read error. Here the CDR3 reads CTSSWTGSQETQYF. The CDR3 DNA reads TGCACCAGCAGCTGGACAGGGTCCCAAGAGACCCAGTACTTC. J is TRBJ2-5 and V is TRBV5-1; TRBD1 matches at 8 bases. This CDR3 is 14 amino acids long. CDR1 and CDR2 (germline): SGHRS, YFSETQ.

The CDR3 DNA sequence: TGTGCCAGCAGCTTGGGGGCGCTTTCACCTGGGGCCAACGTCCTGACTTTC. Its protein product is CASSLGALSPGANVLTF. This chain joins TRBV5-6 and TRBJ2-6, with D unclear. CDR1 and CDR2 (germline): SGHDT, YYEEEE. CDR3 length: 17 amino acids. V was shortened by 0 bases and J by 2 bases, with 12 bases between the two germline ends.

V gene TRBV21-1 combines with J gene TRBJ1-6. TRBV21-1 is designated a pseudogene. The CDR3 runs to 16 residues. The CDR3 sequence: CASSKGMGSYNSPLHF. In DNA form, the CDR3 reads TGTGCCAGCAGCAAGGGCATGGGGTCCTATAATTCACCCCTCCACTTT.

This clonotype was seen at least ten times. This chain uses TRBV29-1 with TRBJ2-5; 10 nucleotides match TRBD2. The junction had 10 bases not matched to a gene; V was cut back by 7 bases and J by 5 bases. Germline V CDR1 and CDR2: SQVTM, ANQGSEA. The CDR3 extends over 14 amino acids. CDR3 coding DNA: TGCAGCGCTAAAACTAGCGGGGCTCGGGAGACCCAGTACTTC. As protein: CSAKTSGARETQYF.

The V and J genes are TRBV28 and TRBJ1-1; D possibly corresponds to TRBD1 (6 bases). The CDR3 consists of 15 residues. V was pared by 3 bases and J by 0 bases, with 11 bases between. CDR1 is MDHEN, CDR2 SYDVKM, per germline. CDR3 DNA sequence: TGTGCCAGCAGTTTTTGGGGGCAAATGAACACTGAAGCTTTCTTT. Translation gives CASSFWGQMNTEAFF. The full variable domain, its missing parts supplied by reference TRBV28 and TRBJ1-1, is DVKVTQSSRYLVKRTGEKVFLECVQDMDHENMFWYRQDPGLGLRLIYFSYDVKMKEKGDIPEGYSVSREKKERFSLILESASTNQTSMYLCASSFWGQMNTEAFFGQGTRLTVV.

This clonotype has at least ten counts. The V call is TRBV4-1, the J call TRBJ1-1; D is possibly TRBD1 (6 bases). The CDR3 totals 14 residues. The V end lost 1 base, the J end lost 4 bases, and 10 bases lay between the germline ends. Looked up from germline, CDR1 is MGHRA and CDR2 is YSYEKL. The CDR3 DNA reads as TGCGCCAGCAGCCAAGCAGGGGTAGTCACTGAAGCTTTCTTT. It codes for CASSQAGVVTEAFF.

The V and J genes are TRBV4-1 and TRBJ1-5; tentatively, D is TRBD1 (5 bases). This CDR3 has 17 amino acids. Germline V gene lookup returns CDR1 MGHRA and CDR2 YSYEKL. Trimming shortened V by 4 bases and J by 1 base, and 17 bases separated the two germline ends. Here the CDR3 DNA reads TGCGCCAGCAGCCCAGGCTGGGGCCCGTCCAGCAATCAGCCCCAGCATTTT. Translation: CASSPGWGPSSNQPQHF.

This clonotype was detected ten times or more. V and J are TRBV28 and TRBJ2-3, with D possibly TRBD1 on 5 matching bases. There are 14 residues in the CDR3. The germline V gene has CDR1 MDHEN and CDR2 SYDVKM. Between the trimmed V and J ends, which lost 6 bases and 2 bases, there was a span of 12 bases. CDR3 sequence (DNA): TGTGCCAGCAGGCAACAGGACCCCACAGATACGCAGTATTTT. This translates into CASRQQDPTDTQYF.

This clonotype was observed at least ten times. The chain combines TRBV25-1 with TRBJ2-4; D not resolved. Germline loops: CDR1 MGHDK, CDR2 SYGVNS. This CDR3 contains 14 residues. Trimming took 2 bases from V and 0 from J, leaving 5 bases between them. The CDR3 DNA follows: TGTGCCAGCAGTGAACCCGTAGCCAAAAACATTCAGTACTTC. It translates to CASSEPVAKNIQYF. The whole variable domain, filled in from reference TRBV25-1 and TRBJ2-4, reads EADIYQTPRYLVIGTGKKITLECSQTMGHDKMYWYQQDPGMELHLIHYSYGVNSTEKGDLSSESTVSRIRTEHFPLTLESARPSHTSQYLCASSEPVAKNIQYFGAGTRLSVL.

This clonotype was observed a few times. V is TRBV2 and J is TRBJ2-7; 11 bases line up with TRBD1. V lost 8 bases, J lost 5 bases, and 5 bases stayed unmatched. There are 13 residues in the CDR3. Germline values: CDR1 SNHLY, CDR2 FYNNEI. The CDR3 sequence is CASAGQGADEQYF. For the CDR3, the DNA is TGTGCCAGCGCCGGACAGGGGGCGGACGAGCAGTACTTC.